A selection of T cell receptor beta chains follows, all from one sample in a study of T cells in Graves' hyperthyroidism and ophthalmopathy. TCRdb passed the multiplex PCR reads through MiXCR, listing each CDR3 protein once. The data hold 450,000 to 650,000 distinct CDR3 sequences, with under 25% observed a single time. Sequenced input: blood. These receptors were collected from a man aged 18 to 29 with Graves' hyperthyroidism. CDR3s include the opening cysteine and the closing phenylalanine or tryptophan. D genes are given only for firm matches. A row's size may be missing; if present it is once, few, many or a size class.

clone size,J gene,D gene,V gene,CDR3 protein,CDR3 DNA
NA,TRBJ1-6,TRBD1,TRBV7-3,CASSLRTEVRNGDRMTHSPLHF,TGTGCCAGCAGCTTAAGGACAGAAGTTCGAAACGGGGACAGAATGACACATTCACCCCTCCACTTT
NA,TRBJ2-7,NA,TRBV4-1,CASSQADSLEQYF,TGCGCCAGCAGCCAAGCCGACAGTTTAGAGCAGTACTTC
NA,TRBJ1-4,TRBD1,TRBV5-6,CASSLVTGNEKLFF,TGTGCCAGCAGCTTAGTGACAGGGAATGAAAAACTGTTTTTT
many,TRBJ1-5,NA,TRBV12-3/TRBV12-4,CASPPEDQPQHF,TGTGCCAGCCCGCCTGAAGATCAGCCCCAGCATTTT
NA,TRBJ2-5,NA,TRBV7-2,CASRVGHPPETQYF,TGTGCCAGCCGTGTGGGACACCCCCCGGAGACCCAGTACTTC
NA,TRBJ1-2,TRBD1,TRBV12-3/TRBV12-4,CASSLAVGTGEHYGYTF,TGTGCCAGCAGTTTAGCTGTCGGGACAGGGGAGCACTATGGCTACACCTTC
few,TRBJ1-5,TRBD1,TRBV27,CASSPQNRGAQHF,TGTGCCAGCAGTCCCCAAAACAGGGGAGCCCAGCATTTT
NA,TRBJ2-7,NA,TRBV12-3/TRBV12-4,CASSSSAGTRGGLEQYF,TGTGCCAGCAGTTCCTCCGCCGGGACAAGGGGCGGTCTCGAGCAGTACTTC
few,TRBJ2-4,NA,TRBV4-1,CASSQIGSGGPKNIQYF,TGCGCCAGCAGCCAGATAGGGTCAGGAGGCCCTAAAAACATTCAGTACTTC
many,TRBJ1-5,NA,TRBV12-3/TRBV12-4,CASRGYGAQHF,TGTGCCAGCAGAGGTTACGGAGCCCAGCATTTT
many,TRBJ2-7,TRBD1,TRBV20-1,CSASGTAYEQYF,TGCAGTGCTTCCGGGACAGCCTACGAGCAGTACTTC
many,TRBJ2-7,TRBD1,TRBV12-3/TRBV12-4,CASSFVTGTGKEQYF,TGTGCCAGCAGTTTTGTAACCGGGACAGGGAAGGAGCAGTACTTC
NA,TRBJ2-2,TRBD1,TRBV30,CAWKDRGDTGELFF,TGTGCCTGGAAGGACAGGGGGGACACCGGGGAGCTGTTTTTT
many,TRBJ1-5,TRBD1,TRBV6-2/TRBV6-3,CASSYSIPGTKGANQPQHF,TGTGCCAGCAGTTACAGTATCCCTGGGACAAAGGGGGCAAATCAGCCCCAGCATTTT
many,TRBJ2-7,NA,TRBV12-3/TRBV12-4,CASSPYYGGGEQYF,TGTGCCAGCAGCCCCTACTACGGCGGCGGAGAGCAGTACTTC
few,TRBJ1-5,TRBD1,TRBV4-1,CASSQFTTGDQPQHF,TGCGCCAGCAGCCAATTTACTACAGGGGACCAGCCCCAGCATTTT
NA,TRBJ2-7,NA,TRBV28,CASSAFEDSFTYEQYF,TGTGCCAGCAGTGCCTTTGAGGACTCTTTTACCTACGAGCAGTACTTC
NA,TRBJ1-1,NA,TRBV5-1,CASREARTEAFF,TGCGCCAGCAGGGAGGCTAGGACTGAAGCTTTCTTT
few,TRBJ1-1,NA,TRBV9,CASSALDNTEAFF,TGTGCCAGCAGCGCCTTGGATAACACTGAAGCTTTCTTT
few,TRBJ1-5,NA,TRBV2,CASSETMDSRYQPQHF,TGTGCCAGCAGTGAAACCATGGACAGCCGTTATCAGCCCCAGCATTTT
few,TRBJ2-5,TRBD2,TRBV30,CAWTSPAGGPIETQYF,TGTGCCTGGACCTCCCCAGCGGGGGGGCCGATTGAGACCCAGTACTTC
NA,TRBJ2-7,TRBD1,TRBV6-1,CASSPRDRFFEQYF,TGTGCCAGCAGTCCCCGGGACAGGTTTTTCGAGCAGTACTTC
many,TRBJ1-3,NA,TRBV15,CATSIRQISGNTIYF,TGTGCCACCAGCATACGACAGATCTCTGGAAACACCATATATTTT
many,TRBJ2-2,NA,TRBV25-1,CASKSMASESTGELFF,TGTGCCAGCAAAAGTATGGCTAGCGAGAGCACCGGGGAGCTGTTTTTT
few,TRBJ1-2,NA,TRBV20-1,CSARDPQLWDGYTF,TGCAGTGCTAGAGATCCCCAGCTATGGGATGGCTACACCTTC
few,TRBJ2-5,TRBD2,TRBV11-2,CASSRRRGGTQETQYF,TGCGCCAGCAGCCGAAGGCGGGGGGGTACTCAAGAGACCCAGTACTTC
NA,TRBJ2-7,TRBD1,TRBV5-1,CASSGQGPHEQYF,TGCGCCAGCAGCGGACAGGGACCCCACGAGCAGTACTTC
many,TRBJ2-2,NA,TRBV6-1,CASSEYFRGTGELFF,TGTGCCAGCAGTGAATACTTCAGGGGCACCGGGGAGCTGTTTTTT
many,TRBJ1-1,NA,TRBV12-3/TRBV12-4,CASCPPGGGLSSEAFF,TGTGCCAGCTGCCCCCCGGGGGGGGGCCTGAGTTCTGAAGCTTTCTTT
many,TRBJ2-2,TRBD1,TRBV27,CASSLSLTGGRTGELFF,TGTGCCAGCAGTTTATCGTTAACAGGGGGCCGCACCGGGGAGCTGTTTTTT
many,TRBJ1-2,NA,TRBV14,CASSLDTKGYGYTF,TGTGCCAGCAGCCTCGACACCAAAGGATATGGCTACACCTTC
few,TRBJ2-7,NA,TRBV20-1,CSARDRDFLPYEQYF,TGCAGTGCTAGAGACCGGGACTTCCTACCCTACGAGCAGTACTTC
many,TRBJ1-2,NA,TRBV18,CASSPTSTSRGYGYTF,TGTGCCAGCTCACCAACGTCAACCTCGCGGGGCTATGGCTACACCTTC
many,TRBJ2-7,NA,TRBV6-1,CASSEVRASYEQYF,TGTGCCAGCAGTGAAGTCAGGGCCTCCTACGAGCAGTACTTC
NA,TRBJ2-7,NA,TRBV15,CATSRAKWVYEQYF,TGTGCCACCAGCAGAGCTAAGTGGGTCTACGAGCAGTACTTC
many,TRBJ1-2,NA,TRBV6-2/TRBV6-3,CASSRTEWMYGYTF,TGTGCCAGCAGCCGGACAGAGTGGATGTATGGCTACACCTTC
many,TRBJ1-5,NA,TRBV19,CASHRQGGPQPQHF,TGTGCCAGCCACCGGCAGGGTGGGCCTCAGCCCCAGCATTTT
many,TRBJ2-2,TRBD2,TRBV20-1,CSARDPGTSGGPSGELFF,TGCAGTGCTAGAGACCCCGGGACTAGCGGGGGGCCTAGCGGGGAGCTGTTTTTT
many,TRBJ1-5,NA,TRBV28,CASSSMTGQPQHF,TGTGCCAGCAGTTCAATGACAGGTCAGCCCCAGCATTTT
many,TRBJ1-2,NA,TRBV19,CASRRDYGYTF,TGTGCCAGTAGACGGGACTATGGCTACACCTTC